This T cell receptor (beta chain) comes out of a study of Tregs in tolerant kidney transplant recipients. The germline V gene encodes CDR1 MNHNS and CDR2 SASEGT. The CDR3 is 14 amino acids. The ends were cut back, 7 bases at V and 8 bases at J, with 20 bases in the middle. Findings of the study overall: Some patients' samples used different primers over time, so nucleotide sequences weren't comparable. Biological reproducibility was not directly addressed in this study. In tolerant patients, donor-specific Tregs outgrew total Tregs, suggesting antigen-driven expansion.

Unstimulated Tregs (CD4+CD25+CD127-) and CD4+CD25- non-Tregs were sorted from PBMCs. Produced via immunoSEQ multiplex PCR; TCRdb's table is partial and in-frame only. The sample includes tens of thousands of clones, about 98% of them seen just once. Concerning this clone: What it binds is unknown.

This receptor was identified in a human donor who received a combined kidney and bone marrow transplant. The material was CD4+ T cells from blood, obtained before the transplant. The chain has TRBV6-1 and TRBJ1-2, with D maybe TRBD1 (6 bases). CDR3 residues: CASTFDRLGGGYTF. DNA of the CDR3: TGTGCCAGCACTTTTGACAGGCTTGGCGGGGGCTACACCTTC.